The entry below describes one TCR beta chain. Antigen unknown. No conserved phenylalanine or tryptophan ends this CDR3, so it is likely a read error. This entry is derived from a study of molecular identifiers for immune sequencing clone quantification. Study-wide results and limits: For highly expanded clones, sizes could be underestimated when identical TCR molecules share a barcode.

TCRdb re-derived calls from the PCR reads in MiXCR, one entry per CDR3 protein. The repertoire holds 88,000 or so distinct CDR3 sequences, with about 21% as singletons. Sample: naive CD8+ T cells from blood, with Jurkat cell RNA spiked in. Subset defined: FACS-sorted CD8+CD4-CCR7+CD45RA+ naive T cells. This clonotype was obtained from a human donor in good health. Some libraries in this study had Jurkat cell RNA spiked in.

CDR3 loop: CASSPYPPSGSADTQYV. In DNA form, the CDR3 reads TGTGCCAGCAGTCCTTACCCCCCTAGCGGGAGTGCAGATACGCAGTATGTT. V is TRBV27 and J is TRBJ2-3, with 10 bases aligning to TRBD2. Germline values: CDR1 MNHEY, CDR2 SMNVEV (reference sequence). The CDR3 is made up of 17 amino acids. With 5 bases clipped from V and 4 bases from J, the junction kept 12 bases outside the gene matches.